Listed here are 32 T cell receptor beta chains from one sample, sequenced in a study of regulatory T cells in long-lasting Graves disease. Relying on iRepertoire HTBI primers and Arm-PCR of CDR3 regions, the team built TCR beta libraries. Each CDR3 protein is one row after TCRdb ran MiXCR on the multiplex PCR reads. This sample has hundreds of thousands of distinct CDR3 sequences, with over 15% found just once. The time point is: newly diagnosed GD, antithyroid drugs for less than 3 months. Isolated PBMC RNA provided the starting material for the TCR library. This same sample was also taken into another study, of T cells in Graves' hyperthyroidism and ophthalmopathy.

The source material was peripheral blood mononuclear cells (PBMCs), sampled at new diagnosis, from a patient treated with antithyroid drugs. These receptors were taken from a middle-aged man with Graves disease.

This clonotype occurred many times. The rearrangement joins TRBV3-1 to TRBJ1-5; no firm D call. CDR1 LGHDT and CDR2 YNNKEL come from the germline V gene (reference sequence). V dropped 5 bases and J dropped 5 bases, with 13 bases sitting between them. The CDR3 is made up of 14 amino acids. CDR3 protein: CASSFGPRDQPQHF. Written as DNA, the CDR3 is TGTGCCAGCAGCTTCGGGCCTCGGGATCAGCCCCAGCATTTT.

This clonotype was recorded many times. The CDR3 DNA sequence: TGTGCCACCAGCAGAGATCGGAGACCGGACTATGGCTACACCTTC. Protein: CATSRDRRPDYGYTF. V usage is TRBV15 and J usage is TRBJ1-2; D unresolved. With 0 bases removed from V and 3 bases from J, the gap between germline ends came to 11 bases. The germline CDR1 and CDR2 sequences are LNHNV and YYDKDF (reference sequence). This CDR3 is 15 amino acids long.

This clonotype was seen ten or more times. The genes are TRBV30 and TRBJ2-7; TRBD2 agrees at 7 bases. CDR1 is GTSNPN and CDR2 is SVGIG in the germline V gene (reference sequence). The trim removed 2 bases at V and 4 bases at J, leaving 5 bases unmatched. The CDR3 spans 13 residues. Here the CDR3 reads CAWSLMGGYEQYF. DNA of the CDR3: TGTGCCTGGAGTTTAATGGGGGGGTACGAGCAGTACTTC.

The V gene is TRBV20-1, the J gene TRBJ1-5; TRBD1 matches at 9 bases. The CDR3 extends over 14 amino acids. CDR1 and CDR2 (germline): DFQATT, SNEGSKA (reference sequence). J lost 6 bases, V lost 1 base, and 4 bases had no gene match. In DNA, the CDR3 is TGCAGTGCTAGAGGGGACAGGGTCGTTCAGCCCCAGCATTTT. Its protein product is CSARGDRVVQPQHF.

This clonotype was counted between two and nine times. V usage is TRBV14 and J usage is TRBJ2-2; possibly TRBD2 for D (5 bases). The V gene's germline CDR1 is SGHDN and CDR2 FVKESK. V was shortened by 0 bases and J by 4 bases, with 12 bases between the two germline ends. The CDR3 is 16 residues long. The CDR3 region is CASSQDWEKPTGELFF. The CDR3 region has the DNA TGTGCCAGCAGCCAAGACTGGGAGAAGCCCACCGGGGAGCTGTTTTTT.

This clonotype was observed a handful of times. The V and J genes are TRBV5-1 and TRBJ1-4; D uncertain. CDR1 is SGHRS, CDR2 YFSETQ, per germline. The CDR3 is 15 amino acids. Deletions cut 0 bases from V and 8 bases from J, with 14 bases between. The CDR3 protein is CASSLAAGVEEKLFF. In nucleotides, the CDR3 is TGCGCCAGCAGCTTGGCGGCCGGGGTTGAGGAAAAACTGTTTTTT.

This clonotype came up many times. The chain links TRBV6-1 to TRBJ2-7; no firm D call. CDR1 is MNHNS, CDR2 SASEGT, per germline. The CDR3 loop spans 11 amino acids. Trimming removed 2 bases from V and 9 bases from J, with 8 bases in between. This chain's CDR3 is CASSESGGQYF. CDR3 sequence (DNA): TGTGCCAGCAGTGAATCGGGCGGGCAGTACTTC.

This clonotype appeared a few times. The chain joins TRBV6-6 to TRBJ1-1; D is uncertain. The germline CDR1 and CDR2 sequences are MNHNY and SVGAGI (reference sequence). This CDR3 comprises 12 residues. V was trimmed by 0 bases and J by 11 bases, leaving 10 bases between them. CDR3 sequence reads: CASSYSTGRAFF. DNA for the CDR3: TGTGCCAGCAGTTACTCGACGGGGAGGGCTTTCTTT.

This clonotype was observed at least ten times. The chain carries TRBV2 and TRBJ2-7; 10 bases are shared with TRBD1. The CDR3 is 15 amino acids. V lost 7 bases and J lost 2; bases outside the gene matches: 8. Germline V gene lookup returns CDR1 SNHLY and CDR2 FYNNEI. In nucleotides, the CDR3 is TGTGCCAGCACCCTAGGTGGGACAGGGGCCTACGAGCAGTACTTC. This translates into CASTLGGTGAYEQYF.

This clonotype was picked up many times. This chain uses TRBV27 with TRBJ1-6; 7 bases are shared with TRBD1. The trim removed 2 bases at V and 7 bases at J, leaving 17 bases unmatched. Germline V gives CDR1 MNHEY, CDR2 SMNVEV (reference sequence). The length of the CDR3 is 19 residues. The CDR3 region is CASSLKPPDVTGLNSPLHF. Written as DNA, the CDR3 is TGTGCCAGCAGTTTAAAACCCCCCGACGTGACAGGGCTGAATTCACCCCTCCACTTT.

The V gene is TRBV6-2 or TRBV6-3, the J gene TRBJ1-6, with TRBD1 as a possible D gene (5 bases). This CDR3 contains 13 residues. Germline assignment: CDR1 MNHEY and CDR2 SVGEGT. Trimming took 2 bases from V and 10 from J, leaving 9 bases between them. The CDR3 coding sequence is TGTGCCAGCAGTTACAGCGGGGACTCACCCCTCCACTTT. This encodes CASSYSGDSPLHF.

This clonotype was seen at least ten times. This chain uses TRBV27 with TRBJ1-1; D ambiguous. The CDR3 consists of 13 residues. CDR1 is MNHEY, CDR2 SMNVEV, per germline (reference sequence). V was shortened by 5 bases and J by 1 base, with 8 bases between the two germline ends. This chain's CDR3 is CASSPRQNTEAFF. The CDR3 nucleotides read TGTGCCAGCAGTCCTAGACAGAACACTGAAGCTTTCTTT.

This clonotype was seen at least ten times. This chain joins TRBV6-5 and TRBJ1-5, with a tentative D call TRBD1 (6 bases). Trimming cost V 4 bases and J 3 bases, with 10 bases left between them. Germline values: CDR1 MNHEY, CDR2 SVGAGI. This CDR3 is 14 amino acids long. The CDR3 nucleotides read TGTGCCAGCAGTTTAGGACAGTACAATCAGCCCCAGCATTTT. Translation: CASSLGQYNQPQHF.

This clonotype has a count of ten or more. The genes are TRBV20-1 and TRBJ2-5; possibly TRBD2 for D (7 bases). V shed 3 bases and J shed 2 bases, with 22 bases lying between them. From germline, CDR1 is DFQATT and CDR2 SNEGSKA (reference sequence). The length of the CDR3 is 17 residues. The CDR3 loop is CSASRAGGGGLQETQYF. CDR3 in DNA: TGCAGTGCTAGCCGAGCTGGGGGCGGGGGACTGCAAGAGACCCAGTACTTC.

This clonotype was picked up many times. This chain connects TRBV6-1 to TRBJ2-7; D is unresolved. This CDR3 has 13 amino acids. Per germline, CDR1 MNHNS and CDR2 SASEGT. Between the trimmed V and J ends, which lost 8 bases and 5 bases, there was a span of 16 bases. CDR3 residues: CASLWRLIHEQYF. In DNA form, the CDR3 reads TGTGCCAGCCTTTGGCGGTTAATCCACGAGCAGTACTTC.

This clonotype was seen a few times. The chain carries TRBV15 and TRBJ2-7, with 10 bases that match TRBD2. The CDR3 has 18 residues. CDR1 is LNHNV, CDR2 YYDKDF, per germline (reference sequence). Unmatched junction bases numbered 11, after V lost 0 bases and J lost 3 bases. The CDR3 spells CATSRDKASGGILYEQYF. The CDR3 DNA follows: TGTGCCACCAGCAGAGATAAAGCTAGCGGGGGTATTCTCTACGAGCAGTACTTC.

This clonotype was observed many times. The chain couples TRBV7-3 to TRBJ2-1; 9 positions agree with TRBD2. This CDR3 spans 15 amino acids. J gave up 9 bases and V 2 bases, and 8 bases lay outside the gene matches. Per germline, CDR1 SGHTA and CDR2 FQGTGA. The CDR3 loop reads CASSLDIAGEGEQFF. The CDR3 DNA is TGTGCCAGCAGCTTAGATATAGCGGGGGAGGGTGAGCAGTTCTTC.

This rearrangement joins TRBV6-2 or TRBV6-3 to TRBJ2-1; D may match TRBD1 or TRBD2 (5 bases each). This CDR3 comprises 16 residues. Trimming took 6 bases from V and 2 from J, leaving 17 bases between them. Germline CDR1 is MNHEY and CDR2 is SVGEGT. The CDR3 DNA is TGTGCCAGCAGGGCGCCAGGGTGGGACCCCTACAATGAGCAGTTCTTC. Its protein is CASRAPGWDPYNEQFF.

This clonotype appeared many times. This chain links TRBV20-1 with TRBJ2-1; 8 positions match TRBD1. V shed 2 bases and J 10 bases; nucleotides not matched to a gene: 10. The germline V gene has CDR1 DFQATT and CDR2 SNEGSKA (reference sequence). This CDR3 region has 14 residues. The CDR3 here is CSARRFQGAAEQFF. CDR3 nucleotides: TGCAGTGCTAGAAGATTTCAGGGGGCGGCCGAGCAGTTCTTC.

This clonotype was observed many times. This chain connects TRBV18 to TRBJ2-3, with 9 bases fitting TRBD1. The CDR3 is 16 amino acids. In germline, CDR1 is KGHSH, CDR2 LQKENI. Germline trimming cut 1 base from V and 4 bases from J; bases unmatched to any gene: 6. CDR3 residues: CASSPLRTGGADTQYF. DNA of the CDR3: TGTGCCAGCTCACCACTTCGAACAGGGGGCGCAGATACGCAGTATTTT.

This clonotype was seen ten or more times. The V gene is TRBV18, the J gene TRBJ2-7; 8 nucleotides line up with TRBD1. Trimming removed 2 bases from V and 6 bases from J; junction bases left unmatched: 6. The CDR3 is 14 residues long. Germline loops: CDR1 KGHSH, CDR2 LQKENI. CDR3 amino acids: CASSPNRQGIEQYF. The CDR3, as DNA: TGTGCCAGCTCACCAAATCGACAGGGGATCGAGCAGTACTTC.

This clonotype has only a few counts. The rearrangement uses TRBV25-1 and TRBJ2-4, with TRBD1 as a possible D gene (6 bases). Trimming took off 0 bases at V and 0 bases at J, with 12 bases between the two ends. This CDR3 has 17 amino acids. Germline CDR1 is MGHDK and CDR2 is SYGVNS. This chain's CDR3 is CASSEYEGVLAKNIQYF. The CDR3 DNA is TGTGCCAGCAGTGAATACGAGGGGGTTCTAGCCAAAAACATTCAGTACTTC.

At least ten counts were recorded for this clonotype. This rearrangement joins TRBV7-3 to TRBJ2-3; 9 positions match TRBD2. Germline assignment: CDR1 SGHTA and CDR2 FQGTGA. The junction had 7 bases not matched to a gene; V was cut back by 2 bases and J by 4 bases. CDR3 length: 16 residues. The CDR3 coding sequence is TGTGCCAGCAGCTTAGTCGGGCGGGGGGGAGCAGATACGCAGTATTTT. Amino acid sequence: CASSLVGRGGADTQYF. Variable domain in full (rest from reference TRBV7-3 and TRBJ2-3): GAGVSQTPSNKVTEKGKYVELRCDPISGHTALYWYRQSLGQGPEFLIYFQGTGAADDSGLPNDRFFAVRPEGSVSTLKIQRTERGDSAVYLCASSLVGRGGADTQYFGPGTRLTVL.

The chain is built from TRBV20-1 and TRBJ1-5; 8 positions match TRBD1. The germline V gene has CDR1 DFQATT and CDR2 SNEGSKA (reference sequence). J lost 1 base, V lost 5 bases, and 7 bases had no gene match. This CDR3 contains 15 residues. The CDR3, as DNA: TGCAGTGCTCAAAAGACAGGGGTGAGCAATCAGCCCCAGCATTTT. Translation: CSAQKTGVSNQPQHF.

The rearrangement uses TRBV3-1 and TRBJ2-2; D unclear. The V end was cut by 4 bases, the J end by 1 base, with 10 bases between. Germline-derived CDR1 and CDR2 are LGHDT and YNNKEL (reference sequence). The CDR3 loop spans 15 amino acids. The CDR3 DNA reads TGTGCCAGCAGCCCCCCCCCGGGGAACACCGGGGAGCTGTTTTTT. This codes for CASSPPPGNTGELFF.

This clonotype was seen only once. V is TRBV28 and J is TRBJ2-7; D is ambiguous. CDR1 is MDHEN and CDR2 is SYDVKM in the germline V gene. The CDR3 extends over 15 amino acids. The ends were cut back, 8 bases at V and 1 base at J, with 18 bases in the middle. The CDR3 protein is CASLTGRLLSYEQYF. The CDR3 DNA sequence: TGTGCCAGCCTCACCGGACGGCTCCTTTCCTACGAGCAGTACTTC. The full variable domain, with the rest looked up from reference TRBV28 and TRBJ2-7, is DVKVTQSSRYLVKRTGEKVFLECVQDMDHENMFWYRQDPGLGLRLIYFSYDVKMKEKGDIPEGYSVSREKKERFSLILESASTNQTSMYLCASLTGRLLSYEQYFGPGTRLTVT.

The chain joins TRBV15 to TRBJ2-5, with a tentative D call TRBD1 (6 bases). CDR3 length: 14 amino acids. In germline, CDR1 is LNHNV, CDR2 YYDKDF (reference sequence). V was shortened by 5 bases and J by 1 base, with 11 bases between the two germline ends. CDR3 protein: CATSVDRSQETQYF. DNA for the CDR3: TGTGCCACCAGCGTAGACAGGAGCCAAGAGACCCAGTACTTC.

This clonotype was seen more than once but under ten times. CDR3 in amino acids: CSASYSGQGGTDTQYF. The DNA for the CDR3 is TGCAGTGCTTCATACAGTGGACAGGGTGGCACAGATACGCAGTATTTT. The chain has TRBV20-1 and TRBJ2-3; 8 bases are shared with TRBD1. The CDR3 totals 16 residues. The trim removed 5 bases at V and 1 base at J, leaving 11 bases unmatched. CDR1 is DFQATT, CDR2 SNEGSKA, per germline (reference sequence).

This clonotype was picked up many times. The rearrangement uses TRBV7-2 and TRBJ2-2; no firm D call. The germline V gene encodes CDR1 SGHTA and CDR2 FQGNSA. The CDR3 spans 14 residues. Trimming left V 0 bases short and J 1 base short, with 3 bases between. CDR3 amino acids: CASSLAMNTGELFF. The CDR3, as DNA: TGTGCCAGCAGCTTAGCGATGAACACCGGGGAGCTGTTTTTT.

This clonotype has more than one count but fewer than ten. Since a much larger clone is just one base distant, this may be a read error. J is TRBJ2-7 and V is TRBV28; 8 positions agree with TRBD1. CDR1 MDHEN and CDR2 SYDVKM come from the germline V gene. The CDR3 length is 15 residues. The CDR3 region has the DNA TGTGCCAGCAGTTTACCGGGACAGGCCCTCTACGAGCAGCACTTC. It encodes CASSLPGQALYEQHF.

V and J are TRBV19 and TRBJ1-5, with D unresolved. CDR3 length equals 16 residues. CDR1 is LNHDA, CDR2 SQIVND, per germline (reference sequence). V was clipped by 0 bases and J by 2 bases, with 11 bases between them. The CDR3 loop reads CASSIDPVGGNQPQHF. In DNA, the CDR3 is TGTGCCAGTAGTATAGATCCGGTGGGTGGCAATCAGCCCCAGCATTTT.

Many counts were recorded for this clonotype. The chain uses TRBV27 and TRBJ2-7, with 8 bases that match TRBD2. There are 14 residues in the CDR3. CDR1 and CDR2 (germline): MNHEY, SMNVEV (reference sequence). V lost 5 bases to trimming and J lost 2 bases; unmatched junction nucleotides: 5. CDR3 loop: CASSLRGGTYEQYF. As DNA, the CDR3 is TGTGCCAGCAGTCTCCGGGGGGGGACCTACGAGCAGTACTTC.